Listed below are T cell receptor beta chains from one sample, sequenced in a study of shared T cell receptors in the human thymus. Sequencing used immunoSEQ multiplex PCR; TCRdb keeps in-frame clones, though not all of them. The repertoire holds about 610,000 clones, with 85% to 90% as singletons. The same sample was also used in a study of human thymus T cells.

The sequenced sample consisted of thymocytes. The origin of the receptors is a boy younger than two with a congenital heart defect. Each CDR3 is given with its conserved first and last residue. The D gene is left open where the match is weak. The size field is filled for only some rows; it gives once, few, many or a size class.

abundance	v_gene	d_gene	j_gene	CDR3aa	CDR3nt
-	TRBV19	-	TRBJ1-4	CASSMRYQGEKLFF	TGTGCCAGTAGTATGCGATACCAGGGAGAAAAACTGTTTTTT
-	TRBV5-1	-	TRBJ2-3	CASSPEEDTDTQYF	TGCGCCAGCAGCCCGGAGGAGGACACAGATACGCAGTATTTT
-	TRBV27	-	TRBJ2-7	CASSLSRCAAAKQYF	TGTGCCAGCAGTTTATCTCGCTGCGCCGCGGCGAAGCAGTACTTC
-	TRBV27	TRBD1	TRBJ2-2	CASSPGTGQNTGELFF	TGTGCCAGCAGTCCTGGGACAGGGCAAAACACCGGGGAGCTGTTTTTT
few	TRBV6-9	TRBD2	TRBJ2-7	CASLAAPTYEQYF	TGTGCCAGCCTAGCGGCACCTACCTACGAGCAGTACTTC
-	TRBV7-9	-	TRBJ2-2	CASSLVQGPGELFF	TGTGCCAGCAGCTTAGTGCAGGGCCCCGGGGAGCTGTTTTTT
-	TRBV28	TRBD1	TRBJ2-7	CASSPRDSLPHEQYF	TGTGCCAGCAGTCCCCGGGACAGTCTTCCCCACGAGCAGTACTTC
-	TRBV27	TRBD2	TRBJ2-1	CASGRTSGRFHEQFF	TGTGCCAGCGGCAGGACTAGCGGGAGATTCCATGAGCAGTTCTTC
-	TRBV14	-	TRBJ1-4	CASSQAGGGGNEKLFF	TGTGCCAGCAGCCAAGCCGGGGGAGGAGGGAATGAAAAACTGTTTTTT
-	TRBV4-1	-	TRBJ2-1	CASSQEVSDEQFF	TGCGCCAGCAGCCAAGAAGTCTCGGATGAGCAGTTCTTC
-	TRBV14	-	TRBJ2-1	CASSQESEKTQLCDEQFF	TGTGCCAGCAGCCAAGAAAGCGAAAAGACCCAGTTATGCGATGAGCAGTTCTTC
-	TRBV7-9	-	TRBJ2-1	CASSFRLNEQFF	TGTGCCAGCAGCTTCAGGCTCAATGAGCAGTTCTTC
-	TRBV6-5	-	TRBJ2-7	CASSYGGASDEQYF	TGTGCCAGCAGTTACGGTGGGGCGTCGGACGAGCAGTACTTC
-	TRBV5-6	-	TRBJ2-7	CAPRVGHVVYEQYF	TGTGCCCCCCGTGTGGGACACGTTGTTTACGAGCAGTACTTC
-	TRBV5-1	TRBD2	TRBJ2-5	CASSPGTSGSPPETQYF	TGCGCCAGCAGTCCCGGGACTAGCGGGAGTCCGCCAGAGACCCAGTACTTC